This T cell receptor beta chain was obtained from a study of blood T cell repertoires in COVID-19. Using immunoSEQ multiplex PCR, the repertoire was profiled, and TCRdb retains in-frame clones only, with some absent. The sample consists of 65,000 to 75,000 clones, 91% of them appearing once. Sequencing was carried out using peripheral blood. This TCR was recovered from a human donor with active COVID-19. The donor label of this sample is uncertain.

CDR3: CASVPGSGYGYTF. CDR3 in DNA: TGTGCTAGTGTCCCTGGGAGCGGCTATGGCTACACCTTC. J is TRBJ1-2 and V is TRBV12-5; D is uncertain. The CDR3 extends over 13 amino acids. In germline, CDR1 is LGHNT, CDR2 FRNRAP. Deletions cut 7 bases from V and 4 bases from J, with 13 bases between.